This paragraph covers one T cell receptor (beta chain) sequence. This entry is derived from a study of blood T cell repertoires in COVID-19. The method was immunoSEQ multiplex PCR; TCRdb's version includes in-frame clones alone and lacks a portion of them. The sample lists a few hundred thousand clones, 88% occurring once. V was clipped by 5 bases and J by 4 bases, with 8 bases between them. The CDR3 length is 12 residues. The germline CDR1 and CDR2 sequences are SGHTA and FQGNSA. J is TRBJ1-2 and V is TRBV7-2; TRBD1 might be the D (5 bases). The TCR comes from a woman under 40 with COVID-19, enrolled during active disease. The source material was peripheral blood. CDR3 DNA sequence: TGTGCCAGCAGCCGCGACAGCTATGGCTACACCTTC. This sequence encodes CASSRDSYGYTF.